One sample yielded the 5 T cell receptor beta chains listed below, sequenced in a study of blood T cell repertoires in COVID-19. Only in-frame clones appear in the TCRdb table, and some are missing; sequencing was by immunoSEQ multiplex PCR. The table has hundreds of thousands of clones, more than 75% seen once. The source material was peripheral blood. Receptor source: a human donor in a cohort sampled during active COVID-19.

The J gene is TRBJ2-7, the V gene TRBV18, with D perhaps matching TRBD2 (5 bases). CDR1 and CDR2 (germline): KGHSH, LQKENI. The CDR3 runs 14 residues. V gave up 3 bases and J gave up 1 base, with 10 bases separating them. CDR3: CASSPGEGSYEQYF. CDR3 DNA: TGTGCCAGCTCACCCGGGGAAGGTTCCTACGAGCAGTACTTC. Complete variable domain (other parts from reference TRBV18 and TRBJ2-7): NAGVMQNPRHLVRRRGQEARLRCSPMKGHSHVYWYRQLPEEGLKFMVYLQKENIIDESGMPKERFSAEFPKEGPSILRIQQVVRGDSAAYFCASSPGEGSYEQYFGPGTRLTVT.

The chain uses TRBV4-1 and TRBJ2-5, with D possibly being TRBD1 (5 bases). V was trimmed by 0 bases and J by 5 bases, leaving 13 bases between them. The CDR3 is made up of 15 amino acids. The V gene's germline CDR1 is MGHRA and CDR2 YSYEKL. The CDR3 bases are TGCGCCAGCAGCCAAGATAGGCAGGGTGGCGAGACCCAGTACTTC. Its protein is CASSQDRQGGETQYF.

This chain uses TRBV29-1 with TRBJ2-1, with 15 nucleotides matching TRBD2. The trim removed 4 bases at V and 0 bases at J, leaving 7 bases unmatched. CDR1 SQVTM and CDR2 ANQGSEA come from the germline V gene. The CDR3 totals 18 residues. CDR3 in amino acids: CSVGGTSGGRPSYNEQFF. The CDR3 nucleotides read TGCAGCGTTGGCGGGACTAGCGGGGGGAGGCCCTCCTACAATGAGCAGTTCTTC.

The V gene is TRBV5-1, the J gene TRBJ1-3; TRBD1 matches 7 bases. Trimming cost V 4 bases and J 3 bases; bases outside gene matches: 4. Germline V gene sequence: CDR1 SGHRS, CDR2 YFSETQ. The CDR3 covers 14 residues. The CDR3 DNA follows: TGCGCCAGCAGCGTCGACAGGGTTGGAAACACCATATATTTT. This encodes CASSVDRVGNTIYF.

The chain is built from TRBV11-1 and TRBJ2-5, with 10 bases identical to TRBD1. CDR1 and CDR2 from the germline V gene are SGHAT and FQDESV (reference sequence). V was clipped by 5 bases and J by 3 bases; unmatched bases: 6. This CDR3 region has 15 residues. The CDR3 protein is CASSRQGAPEETQYF. DNA of the CDR3: TGTGCCAGCAGCCGACAGGGGGCTCCCGAAGAGACCCAGTACTTC.